Included here is one T cell receptor beta chain sequence, with context. Its target is unknown. Trimming took 2 bases from V and 8 from J, leaving 18 bases between them. This CDR3 region has 15 residues. Germline loops: CDR1 LGHNA, CDR2 YNFKEQ. This sample is part of a study of shared clonotypes between healthy human individuals. Method: immunoSEQ multiplex PCR; TCRdb's copy keeps in-frame clones and lacks some. This table has a few hundred thousand clones, over 50% appearing once. Study-wide findings and caveats: Estimated richness values were generally larger in naive subsets than in memory subsets.

The TCR sequence derives from a man aged 25-40 years in good health. The sequenced sample was memory CD4+ T cells sorted from blood. Sample subset: CD45RA-negative fraction. V gene TRBV4-2 combines with J gene TRBJ1-1, with a possible D match to TRBD1 (6 bases). CDR3 region: CASSQRVEGDAEAFF. CDR3 sequence (DNA): TGTGCCAGCAGCCAAAGGGTCGAGGGGGATGCCGAAGCTTTCTTT.